This T cell receptor beta chain emerged from a study of identical twins. Every one of the donors was a healthy Caucasian. About this clonotype: Its target is unknown.

Overall study results and limits: Models predicted too little out-of-frame TCR alpha sharing in monozygotic twins.

TCRdb re-called the 5' RACE reads through MiXCR, storing one row per CDR3 protein. The repertoire includes 1.5 million to 2 million distinct CDR3 sequences, 32% of them detected once, and approximately 0.25% sits in the top ten. CDR3 length: 12 residues. Germline loops: CDR1 LNHDA, CDR2 SQIVND (reference sequence). Trimming cost V 3 bases and J 6 bases, with 3 bases left between them. The receptor's source is a newborn girl in good health. Sequenced: cord blood. The J gene is TRBJ1-6, the V gene TRBV19; no clear D gene. For the CDR3, the DNA is TGTGCCAGTAGTATCACTAATTCACCCCTCCACTTT. It is translated as CASSITNSPLHF.